This T cell receptor (beta chain) was obtained from a study of blood T cell repertoires in COVID-19 (TCRdb year 2020). As for the study more broadly: The collaborator samples originated in the United States, Italy and Spain and spanned the acute and convalescent phases of COVID-19. A freely available public database, intended as a resource for researchers studying the immune response to SARS-CoV-2, is where the repertoires were released. Where HLA class I and class II types were available, the types were taken from metadata supplied by the sample provider, not from assay-based typing. The material from the prospective study consisted of cDNA or gDNA derived from T cells, B-cell-depleted T cells, or PBMCs. The samples were drawn from the first 160 participants of the ongoing ImmuneRACE study and from some 1,300 subjects provided by 6 global collaborators. Sample metadata almost always included a de-identified subject ID, COVID-19 status, age in years and sex. Subjects who had been exposed to COVID-19, were actively infected with it, or had recovered from it provided the deeply sampled blood TCRbeta repertoires that made up the dataset.

The paper's findings and limits, for the study overall: The quantity of clinical and demographic metadata differed by source and by participant and was supplied without curation.

Between the V and J ends, shortened by 4 bases and 3 bases respectively, the junction contains 10 bases. Measured from the cysteine to the phenylalanine, the CDR3 is 14 residues long. Only the CDR3 portion is preserved as DNA: 42 bases, with reading frame beginning at the first base. The germline V gene (reference sequence) yields MNHEY for CDR1 and SMNVEV for CDR2. This clone was counted once. Its antigen remains undetermined. No much larger clone is present one base from it, and per-base qualities are unavailable. At one collaborating source in Seattle, patients were enrolled during active infection and were followed longitudinally through the course of disease. The collaborating institutions used their own protocols to collect whole blood in K2EDTA tubes. For TCRbeta analysis, collaborators shipped samples in one of three forms: frozen whole blood, isolated PBMCs, or DNA extracted from either of those sample types.

TCRbeta CDR3 regions were amplified from genomic DNA using the immunoSEQ Assay, a bias-controlled multiplex PCR. The original methods were these. Within the assay, amplification of reference gene primers was used to estimate how many nucleated cells each sample contained. To quantify the absolute abundance of each unique TCRbeta CDR3 rearrangement, sequence reads were collapsed and filtered. Productive Simpson clonality was computed per sample as the square root of Simpson's diversity index over productive rearrangements. Imported from immuneACCESS, the table was reduced by TCRdb to in-frame sequences with V and J called. These copies leave out some clones; in studies compared against another copy, an unresolved V gene accounts for under half, and the cause of the remainder is not known. V and J calls and clone size are copied from that table; D and trimming were computed from the DNA. In this sample the table shows about 230,000 clones, under 85% of which occur a single time. Over 0.95% of the sample comes from the top ten.

The chain is assembled from TRBV27 and TRBJ1-3; matching of 6 bases hints at TRBD1 as the D gene. This clonotype was obtained from a woman in her thirties with COVID-19, enrolled during active disease. Sequenced input: peripheral blood. The CDR3 reads as follows: CASSSDRLGNTIYF. The nucleotide sequence reads as follows: TGTGCCAGCAGTTCAGACAGGCTTGGAAACACCATATATTTT.